The 8 T cell receptor beta chains reported below all come from one sample, sequenced in a study of post-analysis software for immune sequencing data. These TCRs are of unknown antigen specificity. Study results and limitations: Relative to controls, patients had 4 or 5 TRBV segments at higher frequency, with TRBV5-6, TRBV5-1 and TRBV20-1 among these.

Unique molecular identifiers were present in the TCR beta cDNA libraries. TCRdb reprocessed the PCR reads via MiXCR and lists one record per CDR3 protein. Here the sample spans fewer than 900,000 distinct CDR3 sequences, 46% being singletons. Specimen: blood. All receptors derive from a girl aged 5 to 17 with multiple sclerosis.

This chain links TRBV6-5 with TRBJ2-5, with TRBD2 as a possible D gene (6 bases). CDR3 length: 16 amino acids. CDR1 MNHEY and CDR2 SVGAGI come from the germline V gene. The ends were cut back, 2 bases at V and 5 bases at J, with 18 bases in the middle. The CDR3 region has the DNA TGTGCCAGCAGTTACCGGGGGAAGGGAGGACTGGAGACCCAGTACTTC. Amino acids: CASSYRGKGGLETQYF.

The gene calls are TRBV7-9 and TRBJ2-7; D might be TRBD1 (6 bases). This CDR3 region has 14 residues. The V end was cut by 1 base, the J end by 6 bases, with 13 bases between. The V gene's germline CDR1 is SEHNR and CDR2 FQNEAQ (reference sequence). The CDR3 DNA reads TGTGCCAGCAGCTTAGTACTACAGGGTGGCGAGCAGTACTTC. Its translation is CASSLVLQGGEQYF.

This rearrangement joins TRBV28 to TRBJ1-2; D gene unclear. The germline CDR1 and CDR2 sequences are MDHEN and SYDVKM. This CDR3 region has 15 residues. The V end lost 3 bases, the J end lost 4 bases, and 15 bases lay between the germline ends. In DNA form, the CDR3 reads TGTGCCAGCAGTTTCCCGAAAGGGTACGGCTATGGCTACACCTTC. Its protein is CASSFPKGYGYGYTF.

This clonotype was detected only a few times. The chain carries TRBV3-1 and TRBJ2-5; D perhaps matches TRBD2 (5 bases). CDR1 and CDR2 from the germline V gene are LGHDT and YNNKEL (reference sequence). The V end lost 1 base, the J end lost 1 base, and 10 bases lay between the germline ends. This CDR3 region has 15 residues. DNA of the CDR3: TGTGCCAGCAGCCAAGCTAGGGAGTCCCAAGAGACCCAGTACTTC. Protein: CASSQARESQETQYF.

There are a few counts of this clonotype. This chain uses TRBV12-3 or TRBV12-4 with TRBJ1-2; perhaps TRBD1 as D (6 bases). This CDR3 is built from 14 residues. V was cut by 2 bases and J by 0 bases, with 7 bases left in between. The CDR3: CASSLWDTNYGYTF. CDR3 coding DNA: TGTGCCAGCAGTTTATGGGACACTAACTATGGCTACACCTTC.

Only a few counts were recorded for this clonotype. The rearrangement joins TRBV20-1 to TRBJ2-7; D gene uncertain. Per the germline V gene, CDR1 is DFQATT and CDR2 is SNEGSKA (reference sequence). The CDR3 runs to 15 residues. Between the trimmed V and J ends, which lost 5 bases and 5 bases, there was a span of 22 bases. In DNA form, the CDR3 reads TGCAGTGCTGAACCGGGCCAGCAAGCGATCCACGAGCAGTACTTC. This encodes CSAEPGQQAIHEQYF.

The chain couples TRBV7-2 to TRBJ2-3, with 8 bases matching TRBD1. CDR3 length equals 15 residues. V dropped 3 bases and J dropped 5; count of bases not matched to a gene: 7. Germline lookup yields CDR1 SGHTA and CDR2 FQGNSA. CDR3 nucleotide sequence: TGTGCCAGCAGCTTTGGACAGGGACAAGGAGATACGCAGTATTTT. Translated, it gives CASSFGQGQGDTQYF.

This clonotype was counted only a few times. CDR3 DNA sequence: TGCAGCGCCCCGGGGGAGAACTCCTACGAGCAGTACTTC. Its protein is CSAPGENSYEQYF. The chain has TRBV29-1 and TRBJ2-7; the D gene is possibly TRBD2 (6 bases). Germline V gene sequence: CDR1 SQVTM, CDR2 ANQGSEA. V dropped 7 bases and J dropped 0 bases, with 13 bases sitting between them. The CDR3 consists of 13 residues.